This T cell receptor (beta chain) was obtained from a study of blood T cell repertoires in COVID-19. Study-level information: The United States, Italy and Spain were the sources of the acute and convalescent COVID-19 samples. PBMCs, B-cell-depleted T cells, or T cells provided the cDNA or gDNA that made up the material.

The J segment lost 0 bases and the V segment lost 4 bases, leaving 6 bases of the junction unmatched. Germline values: CDR1 SGHKS, CDR2 YYEKEE (reference sequence). CDR3 length: 16 residues. Authors' data handling: Counts of nucleated cells, estimated from reference gene primer amplification, were obtained. Sequencing was performed with immunoSEQ multiplex PCR; in TCRdb, only in-frame clones are kept and a portion is missing. The V and J calls and clone size were taken over from that table, and D and trimming were inferred from the DNA. The table lists some 110,000 clones, approximately 87% of them singletons.

What was sequenced was peripheral blood. The V and J genes are TRBV5-5 and TRBJ2-1; 8 bases are a match to TRBD2. The source of this sequence is a man aged 30-40 years with acute or convalescent COVID-19. The CDR3 DNA reads as TGTGCCAGCAGCGAACGACTAGCGAGCTCCTACAATGAGCAGTTCTTC. Its protein product is CASSERLASSYNEQFF.